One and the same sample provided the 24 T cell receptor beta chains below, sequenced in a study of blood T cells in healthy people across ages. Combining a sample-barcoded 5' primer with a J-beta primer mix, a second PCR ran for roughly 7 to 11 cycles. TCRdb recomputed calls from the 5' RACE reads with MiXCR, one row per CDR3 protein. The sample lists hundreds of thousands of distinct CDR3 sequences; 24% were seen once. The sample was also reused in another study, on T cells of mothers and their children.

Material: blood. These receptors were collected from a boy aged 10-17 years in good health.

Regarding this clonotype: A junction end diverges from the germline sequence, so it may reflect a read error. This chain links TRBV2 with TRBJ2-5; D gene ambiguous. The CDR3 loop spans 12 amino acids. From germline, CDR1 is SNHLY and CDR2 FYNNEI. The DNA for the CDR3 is TGTGCCAGCAGTGACGGGCCGTACGAGCAGTGCTTC. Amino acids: CASSDGPYEQCF.

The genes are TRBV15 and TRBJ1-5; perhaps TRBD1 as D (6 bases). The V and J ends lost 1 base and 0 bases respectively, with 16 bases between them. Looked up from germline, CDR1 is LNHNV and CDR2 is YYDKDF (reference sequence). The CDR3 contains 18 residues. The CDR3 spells CATSRGKGTPYSNQPQHF. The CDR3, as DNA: TGTGCCACCAGCAGAGGAAAGGGGACACCCTATAGCAATCAGCCCCAGCATTTT.

The CDR3 protein is CASSLQDGTEAFF. Written as DNA, the CDR3 is TGTGCCAGCAGCCTCCAAGACGGGACTGAAGCTTTCTTT. The chain has TRBV7-2 and TRBJ1-1; D gene ambiguous. CDR1 is SGHTA and CDR2 is FQGNSA in the germline V gene. Trimming shortened V by 5 bases and J by 5 bases, and 12 bases separated the two germline ends. The CDR3 runs 13 residues.

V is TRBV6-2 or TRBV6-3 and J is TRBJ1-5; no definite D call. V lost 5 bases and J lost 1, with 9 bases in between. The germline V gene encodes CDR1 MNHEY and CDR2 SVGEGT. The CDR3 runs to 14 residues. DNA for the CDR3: TGTGCCAGCAGTCCCCCGGGGAGCAATCAGCCCCAGCATTTT. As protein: CASSPPGSNQPQHF.

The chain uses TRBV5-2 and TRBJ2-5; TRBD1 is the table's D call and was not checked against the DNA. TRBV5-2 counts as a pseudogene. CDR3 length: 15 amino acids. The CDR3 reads CASSLRTGRSRPQYF. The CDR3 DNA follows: TGTGCCAGCAGCTTGAGGACAGGGCGGTCCCGACCCCAGTACTTC.

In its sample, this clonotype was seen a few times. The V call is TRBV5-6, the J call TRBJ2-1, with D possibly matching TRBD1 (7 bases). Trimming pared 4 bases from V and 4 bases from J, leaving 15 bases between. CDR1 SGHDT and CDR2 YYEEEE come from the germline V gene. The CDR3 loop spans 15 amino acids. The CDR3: CASSGGTEPYNEQFF. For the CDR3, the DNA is TGTGCCAGCAGCGGCGGGACAGAACCGTACAATGAGCAGTTCTTC. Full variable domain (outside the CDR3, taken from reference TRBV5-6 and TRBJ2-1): DAGVTQSPTHLIKTRGQQVTLRCSPKSGHDTVSWYQQALGQGPQFIFQYYEEEERQRGNFPDRFSGHQFPNYSSELNVNALLLGDSALYLCASSGGTEPYNEQFFGPGTRLTVL.

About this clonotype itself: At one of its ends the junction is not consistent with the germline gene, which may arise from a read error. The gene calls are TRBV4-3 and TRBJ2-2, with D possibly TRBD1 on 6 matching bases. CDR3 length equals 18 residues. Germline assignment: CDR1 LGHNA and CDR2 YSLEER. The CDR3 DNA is TGCGCCAGCAGCCGCCCCCCGATGGGACATCAGGACACCGGGGAGCTGCTTTTT. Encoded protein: CASSRPPMGHQDTGELLF.

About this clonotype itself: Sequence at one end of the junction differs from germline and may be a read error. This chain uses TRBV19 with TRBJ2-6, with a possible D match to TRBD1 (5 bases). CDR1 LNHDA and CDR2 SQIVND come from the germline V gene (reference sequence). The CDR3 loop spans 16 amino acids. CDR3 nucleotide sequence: TGTGCCAGCTCCCACACCAGGGTCTCTGGGGCCAACGTCCCGACTTTC. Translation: CASSHTRVSGANVPTF.

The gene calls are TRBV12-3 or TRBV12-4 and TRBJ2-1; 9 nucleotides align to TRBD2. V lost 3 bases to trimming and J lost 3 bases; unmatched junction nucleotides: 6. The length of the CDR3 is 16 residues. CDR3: CASSFRGLAIYNEQFF. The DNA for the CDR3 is TGTGCCAGCAGTTTTAGAGGACTAGCGATCTACAATGAGCAGTTCTTC.

The CDR3 bases are TGTGCCAGCAGTTTGGACAGGGTATTTCCTACTGAAGCTTTCTTT. Translating gives CASSLDRVFPTEAFF. The V call is TRBV12-3 or TRBV12-4, the J call TRBJ1-1; 8 bases are shared with TRBD1. Losses at the gene ends were 3 bases for V and 5 bases for J; bases not matched to a gene: 8. The CDR3 covers 15 residues.

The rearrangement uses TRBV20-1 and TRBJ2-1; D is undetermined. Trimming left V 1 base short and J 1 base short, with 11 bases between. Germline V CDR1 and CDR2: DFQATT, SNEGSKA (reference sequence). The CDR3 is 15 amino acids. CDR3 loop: CSARVSPRSYNEQFF. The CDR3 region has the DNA TGCAGTGCTAGAGTTTCGCCCAGGTCCTACAATGAGCAGTTCTTC.

CDR3 loop: CATNGQDFGELFF. CDR3 nucleotide sequence: TGTGCCACCAACGGACAGGACTTCGGGGAGCTGTTTTTT. V gene TRBV24-1 combines with J gene TRBJ2-2, with 7 positions matching TRBD1. Germline V CDR1 and CDR2: KGHDR, SFDVKD. There are 13 residues in the CDR3. Germline trimming cut 8 bases from V and 7 bases from J; bases unmatched to any gene: 6.

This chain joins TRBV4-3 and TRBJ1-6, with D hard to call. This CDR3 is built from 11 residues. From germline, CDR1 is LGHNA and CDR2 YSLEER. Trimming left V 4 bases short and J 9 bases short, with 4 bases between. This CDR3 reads CASSPGSPLHF. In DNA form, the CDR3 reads TGCGCCAGCAGCCCCGGTTCACCCCTCCACTTT.

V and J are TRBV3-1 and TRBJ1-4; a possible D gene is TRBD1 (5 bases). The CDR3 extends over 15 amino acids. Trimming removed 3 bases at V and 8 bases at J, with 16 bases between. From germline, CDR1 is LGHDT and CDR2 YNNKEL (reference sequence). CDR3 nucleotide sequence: TGTGCCAGCAGCCAGAGGGGAGGGGCTTCCGAAAAACTGTTTTTT. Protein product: CASSQRGGASEKLFF.

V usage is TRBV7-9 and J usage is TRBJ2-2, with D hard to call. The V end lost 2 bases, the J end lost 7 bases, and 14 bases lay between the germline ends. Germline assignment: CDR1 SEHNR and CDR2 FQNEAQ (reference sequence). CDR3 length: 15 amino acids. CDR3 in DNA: TGTGCCAGCAGCTTAAGACCCCCAAACGTCGGGGAGCTGTTTTTT. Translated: CASSLRPPNVGELFF.

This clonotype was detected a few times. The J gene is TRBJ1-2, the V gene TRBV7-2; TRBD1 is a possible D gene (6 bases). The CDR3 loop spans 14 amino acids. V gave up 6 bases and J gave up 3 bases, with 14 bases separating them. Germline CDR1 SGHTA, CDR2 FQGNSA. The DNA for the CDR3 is TGTGCCAGCAGTGAGGACAGCCTTTACTATGGCTACACCTTC. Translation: CASSEDSLYYGYTF.

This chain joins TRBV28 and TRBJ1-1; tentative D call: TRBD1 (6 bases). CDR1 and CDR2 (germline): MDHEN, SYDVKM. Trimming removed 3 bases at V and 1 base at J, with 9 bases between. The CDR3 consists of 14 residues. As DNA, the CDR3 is TGTGCCAGCAGTTTTTTGGGGGCGAACACTGAAGCTTTCTTT. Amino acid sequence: CASSFLGANTEAFF.

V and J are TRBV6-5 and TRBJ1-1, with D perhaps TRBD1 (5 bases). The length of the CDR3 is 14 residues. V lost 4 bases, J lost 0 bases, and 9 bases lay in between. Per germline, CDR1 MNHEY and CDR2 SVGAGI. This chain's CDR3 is CASSFGTLNTEAFF. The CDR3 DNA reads TGTGCCAGCAGTTTCGGGACCCTGAACACTGAAGCTTTCTTT.

The DNA for the CDR3 is TGTGCCAGCAGGAGGGTCCTTACCCTCTCTCAGCCCCAGCATTTT. Its translation is CASRRVLTLSQPQHF. J is TRBJ1-5 and V is TRBV28; D is undetermined. Trimming stripped 6 bases from V and 6 bases from J, with 18 bases between. CDR1 is MDHEN, CDR2 SYDVKM, per germline. There are 15 residues in the CDR3.

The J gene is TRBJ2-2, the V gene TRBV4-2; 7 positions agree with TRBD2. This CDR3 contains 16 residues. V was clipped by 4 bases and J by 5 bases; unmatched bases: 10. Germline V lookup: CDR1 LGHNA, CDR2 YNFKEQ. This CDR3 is CASSRRPGGKTGELFF. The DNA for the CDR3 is TGTGCCAGCAGCCGAAGACCGGGGGGTAAAACCGGGGAGCTGTTTTTT.

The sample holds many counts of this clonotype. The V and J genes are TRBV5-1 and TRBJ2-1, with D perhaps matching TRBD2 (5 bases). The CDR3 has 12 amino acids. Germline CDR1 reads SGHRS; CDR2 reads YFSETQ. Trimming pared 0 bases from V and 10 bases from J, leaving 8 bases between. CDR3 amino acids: CASSLAGVEQFF. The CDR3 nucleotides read TGCGCCAGCAGCTTGGCCGGGGTGGAGCAGTTCTTC. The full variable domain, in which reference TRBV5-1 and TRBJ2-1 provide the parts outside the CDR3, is KAGVTQTPRYLIKTRGQQVTLSCSPISGHRSVSWYQQTPGQGLQFLFEYFSETQRNKGNFPGRFSGRQFSNSRSEMNVSTLELGDSALYLCASSLAGVEQFFGPGTRLTVL.

CDR3 nucleotides: TGTGCCAGCAGTTTAGCGCCAGGGGCTGAAGCTTTCTTT. Protein: CASSLAPGAEAFF. This chain connects TRBV12-3 or TRBV12-4 to TRBJ1-1; tentatively, D is TRBD1 (6 bases). Trimming left V 0 bases short and J 6 bases short, with 8 bases between. This CDR3 has 13 amino acids.

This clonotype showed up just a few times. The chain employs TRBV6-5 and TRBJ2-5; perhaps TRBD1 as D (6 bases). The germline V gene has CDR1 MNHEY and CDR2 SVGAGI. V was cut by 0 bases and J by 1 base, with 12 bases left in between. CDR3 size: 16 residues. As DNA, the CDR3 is TGTGCCAGCAGTTACTCGCAGGGGACGGCCCAAGAGACCCAGTACTTC. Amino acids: CASSYSQGTAQETQYF.

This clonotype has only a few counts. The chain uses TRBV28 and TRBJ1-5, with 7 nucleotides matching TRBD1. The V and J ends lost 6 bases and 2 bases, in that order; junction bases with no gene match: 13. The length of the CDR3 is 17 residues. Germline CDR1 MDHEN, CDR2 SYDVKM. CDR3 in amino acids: CASRPTGARGGNQPQHF. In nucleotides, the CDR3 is TGTGCCAGCAGACCAACAGGGGCCCGAGGGGGCAATCAGCCCCAGCATTTT.